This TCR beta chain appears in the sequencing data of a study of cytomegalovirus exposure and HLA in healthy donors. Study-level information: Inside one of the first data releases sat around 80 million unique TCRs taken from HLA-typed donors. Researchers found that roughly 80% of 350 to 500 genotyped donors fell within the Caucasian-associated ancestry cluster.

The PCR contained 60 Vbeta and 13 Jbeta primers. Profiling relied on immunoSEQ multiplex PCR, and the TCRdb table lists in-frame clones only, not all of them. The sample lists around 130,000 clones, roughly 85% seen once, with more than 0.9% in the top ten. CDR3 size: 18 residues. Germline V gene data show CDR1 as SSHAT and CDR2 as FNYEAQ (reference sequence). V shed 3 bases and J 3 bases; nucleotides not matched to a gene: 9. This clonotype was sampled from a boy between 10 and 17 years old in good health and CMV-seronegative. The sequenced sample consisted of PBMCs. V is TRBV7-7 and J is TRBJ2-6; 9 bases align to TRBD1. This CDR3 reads CASSLGTGGAGGANVLTF. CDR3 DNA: TGTGCCAGCAGCTTGGGTACAGGGGGCGCGGGTGGGGCCAACGTCCTGACTTTC.